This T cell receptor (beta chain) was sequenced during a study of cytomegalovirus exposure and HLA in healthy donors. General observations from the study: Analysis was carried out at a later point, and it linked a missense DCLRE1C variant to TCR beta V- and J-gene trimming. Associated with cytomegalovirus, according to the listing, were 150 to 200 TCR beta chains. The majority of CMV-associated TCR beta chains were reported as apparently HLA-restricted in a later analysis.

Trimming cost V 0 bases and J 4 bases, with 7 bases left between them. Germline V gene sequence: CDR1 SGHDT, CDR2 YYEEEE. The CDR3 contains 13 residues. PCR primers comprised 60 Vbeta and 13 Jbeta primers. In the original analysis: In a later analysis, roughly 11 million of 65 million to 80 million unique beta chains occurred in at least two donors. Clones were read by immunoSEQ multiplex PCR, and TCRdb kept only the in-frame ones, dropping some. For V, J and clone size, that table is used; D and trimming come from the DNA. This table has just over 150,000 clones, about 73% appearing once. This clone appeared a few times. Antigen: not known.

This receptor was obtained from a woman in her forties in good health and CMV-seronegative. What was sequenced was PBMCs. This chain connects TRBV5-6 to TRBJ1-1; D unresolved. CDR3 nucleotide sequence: TGTGCCAGCAGCTTGGGAGTAGCCACTGAAGCTTTCTTT. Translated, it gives CASSLGVATEAFF.